This T cell receptor beta chain was captured in a study of regulatory T cells in long-lasting Graves disease. For TCR beta, libraries came from iRepertoire HTBI primers and Arm-PCR of CDR3 regions. TCRdb processed the multiplex PCR reads anew with MiXCR; each CDR3 protein has one entry. Among about 430,000 distinct CDR3 sequences listed, 15% were seen once. The time point: newly diagnosed GD, antithyroid drugs for less than 3 months. The TCR library was made from RNA that had been extracted from PBMCs in TRIzol. Germline V lookup: CDR1 LGHNT, CDR2 FRNRAP. V shed 9 bases, J shed 5 bases, and the junction held 17 bases outside the gene matches. The CDR3 is 17 amino acids. Many counts were recorded for this clonotype. This sample also belongs to another study, concerning T cells in Graves' hyperthyroidism and ophthalmopathy.

The rearrangement uses TRBV12-5 and TRBJ2-5; 11 bases fit TRBD2. Material: peripheral blood mononuclear cells (PBMCs), obtained at new diagnosis, from a patient treated with antithyroid drugs. The TCR sequence derives from a woman between 40 and 55 years old with Graves disease. CDR3 sequence (DNA): TGTGCTAGCCACCGAGATAGCGGGAGGGCCTGGGCCGAGACCCAGTACTTC. It yields the protein CASHRDSGRAWAETQYF.